A selection of T cell receptor beta chains follows, all from one sample in a study of blood T cell repertoires in COVID-19. The data were produced by immunoSEQ multiplex PCR, yet TCRdb's version contains in-frame clones alone and is incomplete. The sample lists 50,000 or so clones; 85% were seen once. Sequenced: peripheral blood. These TCRs come from a human donor in a cohort sampled during active COVID-19. Each CDR3 is given with its conserved first and last residue. Each record gives: clone size, J gene, D gene, V gene, CDR3 protein, CDR3 DNA. D genes are given only for firm matches. The size entry is marked missing in some rows and otherwise reads once, few, many or a size class.

>NA|TRBJ2-7|TRBD2|TRBV7-9
CASSHWWEGSEQYF
TGTGCCAGCAGCCACTGGTGGGAGGGATCCGAGCAGTACTTC
>NA|TRBJ2-5|TRBD2|TRBV5-1
CASSFGLAEGETQYF
TGCGCCAGCAGCTTCGGTCTAGCGGAGGGAGAGACCCAGTACTTC
>NA|TRBJ2-1|TRBD2|TRBV5-4
CASSPGLAGDREQFF
TGTGCCAGCAGCCCCGGACTAGCGGGAGATCGTGAGCAGTTCTTC
>few|TRBJ2-7|NA|TRBV6-5
CASTGSSYEQYF
TGTGCCAGCACCGGGAGCTCCTACGAGCAGTACTTC
>few|TRBJ1-1|NA|TRBV6-4
CASSDSSENTEAFF
TGTGCCAGCAGTGACTCGTCAGAGAACACTGAAGCTTTCTTT
>NA|TRBJ2-3|TRBD2|TRBV6-6
CASRPGGSTDTQYF
TGTGCCAGCCGGCCGGGGGGTAGCACAGATACGCAGTATTTT
>NA|TRBJ1-4|NA|TRBV7-8
CASSSGGQKLFF
TGTGCCAGCAGTTCAGGAGGGCAAAAACTGTTTTTT
>NA|TRBJ2-7|NA|TRBV6-5
CASSYAAANYEQYF
TGTGCCAGCAGTTATGCGGCAGCTAATTACGAGCAGTACTTC
>NA|TRBJ2-7|TRBD1|TRBV6-5
CATLGTGKSYEQYF
TGTGCCACCCTCGGGACAGGAAAGTCCTACGAGCAGTACTTC
>NA|TRBJ2-3|TRBD1|TRBV7-9
CASSSRDRITDTQYF
TGTGCCAGCAGCTCCCGGGACAGAATCACAGATACGCAGTATTTT
>NA|TRBJ2-7|TRBD2|TRBV18
CASSPTSGSSHEQYF
TGTGCCAGCTCACCGACTAGCGGGAGTTCCCACGAGCAGTACTTC
>NA|TRBJ2-5|NA|TRBV12-3/TRBV12-4
CASSSGVTQYF
TGTGCCAGCAGTTCAGGGGTGACCCAGTACTTC
>NA|TRBJ2-6|NA|TRBV12-5
CASGLGQSGANVLTF
TGTGCTAGTGGTTTAGGACAGTCTGGGGCCAACGTCCTGACTTTC
>NA|TRBJ1-5|TRBD1|TRBV19
CASSFDTGGRQPQHF
TGTGCCAGTAGTTTCGACACAGGGGGCCGACAGCCCCAGCATTTT